The 25 T cell receptor beta chains listed next were all sequenced from one sample in a study of T cell responses to AZD1222 COVID-19 vaccine. Assay used: immunoSEQ multiplex PCR; TCRdb lists only in-frame clones, some missing. The table includes about 59,000 clones, roughly 89% detected once. Sample: peripheral blood, taken 28 days after the second AZD1222 dose. The receptors originated from an adult who received the AZD1222 COVID-19 vaccine.

The chain carries TRBV5-1 and TRBJ2-3; 10 bases are a match to TRBD1. The CDR3 covers 15 residues. Germline V gives CDR1 SGHRS, CDR2 YFSETQ. With V trimmed by 3 bases and J by 3 bases, 4 bases remained unmatched. The chain's CDR3 is CASSSRQGATDTQYF. In DNA form, the CDR3 reads TGCGCCAGCAGCTCCCGACAGGGGGCGACAGATACGCAGTATTTT.

This chain joins TRBV28 and TRBJ1-6, with D unresolved. V dropped 5 bases and J dropped 9 bases, with 20 bases sitting between them. There are 16 residues in the CDR3. The germline V gene has CDR1 MDHEN and CDR2 SYDVKM. This CDR3 is CASSPSGVPFGSPLHF. In DNA, the CDR3 is TGTGCCAGCAGTCCAAGCGGGGTCCCTTTTGGTTCACCCCTCCACTTT.

This chain joins TRBV20-1 and TRBJ2-1; no clear D gene. CDR1 and CDR2 (germline): DFQATT, SNEGSKA (reference sequence). This CDR3 is built from 11 residues. V lost 2 bases to trimming and J lost 9 bases, with 8 bases between them. The CDR3 nucleotides read TGCAGTGCTAGAAGTGGCGTTGAGCAGTTCTTC. Translating gives CSARSGVEQFF.

This clone came up a few times. This chain joins TRBV19 and TRBJ2-7; the match to TRBD1 covers 11 bases. The CDR3 is 14 amino acids. Unmatched junction bases numbered 7, after V lost 6 bases and J lost 6 bases. The germline V gene has CDR1 LNHDA and CDR2 SQIVND (reference sequence). The CDR3 loop reads CASSPGQGGFEQYF. CDR3 in DNA: TGTGCCAGTAGCCCGGGACAGGGGGGTTTCGAGCAGTACTTC.

This chain uses TRBV7-2 with TRBJ2-7; 11 nucleotides agree with TRBD2. The length of the CDR3 is 15 residues. V shed 1 base and J 2 bases; nucleotides not matched to a gene: 1. Germline V gives CDR1 SGHTA, CDR2 FQGNSA. The CDR3 region has the DNA TGTGCCAGCAGCTTAGGTAGCGGGAGGGCCTACGAGCAGTACTTC. The encoded protein is CASSLGSGRAYEQYF.

J is TRBJ1-6 and V is TRBV7-9; 7 bases align to TRBD1. V was clipped by 5 bases and J by 8 bases; unmatched bases: 12. This CDR3 spans 16 amino acids. Germline loops: CDR1 SEHNR, CDR2 FQNEAQ (reference sequence). This CDR3 reads CASSTGVRIKDSPLHF. CDR3 sequence (DNA): TGTGCCAGCAGCACAGGGGTCAGAATCAAAGATTCACCCCTCCACTTT.

The chain links TRBV18 to TRBJ2-7; the D gene is possibly TRBD1 (6 bases). The CDR3 has 15 amino acids. V gave up 1 base and J gave up 6 bases, with 16 bases separating them. Germline V lookup: CDR1 KGHSH, CDR2 LQKENI. CDR3 sequence reads: CASSPRTADSGEQYF. The CDR3 DNA sequence: TGTGCCAGCTCACCACGGACAGCCGATTCGGGCGAGCAGTACTTC.

The V gene is TRBV2, the J gene TRBJ2-5, with D perhaps given as TRBD1 or TRBD2 (5 bases each). CDR3 length equals 13 residues. Germline-derived CDR1 and CDR2 are SNHLY and FYNNEI. The V end lost 5 bases, the J end lost 1 base, and 8 bases lay between the germline ends. CDR3: CASSRDLQETQYF. In nucleotides, the CDR3 is TGTGCCAGCAGTCGGGACCTCCAAGAGACCCAGTACTTC.

CDR3 in amino acids: CASSEARRRANTEAFF. For the CDR3, the DNA is TGTGCCAGCAGTGAAGCACGGAGGAGAGCTAACACTGAAGCTTTCTTT. The V call is TRBV2, the J call TRBJ1-1, with D unclear. The length of the CDR3 is 16 residues. Trimming removed 0 bases at V and 2 bases at J, with 13 bases between. Germline lookup yields CDR1 SNHLY and CDR2 FYNNEI.

CDR3 bases: TGTGCCAGCTCCCCGACTCAGGGCGCTGAAGCTTTCTTT. It specifies CASSPTQGAEAFF. V is TRBV18 and J is TRBJ1-1; the D gene is possibly TRBD1 (5 bases). Trimming cost V 6 bases and J 6 bases, with 14 bases left between them. Germline CDR1 reads KGHSH; CDR2 reads LQKENI. This CDR3 is 13 amino acids long.

This clone was picked up a small number of times. This chain connects TRBV2 to TRBJ1-1; D remains unclear. Germline V lookup: CDR1 SNHLY, CDR2 FYNNEI. V dropped 4 bases and J dropped 1 base, with 10 bases sitting between them. The CDR3 runs to 14 residues. CDR3 sequence reads: CASSVGWANTEAFF. CDR3 nucleotides: TGTGCCAGCAGTGTTGGTTGGGCGAACACTGAAGCTTTCTTT.

A few counts support this clone. The J gene is TRBJ2-7, the V gene TRBV29-1, with 11 bases lining up with TRBD1. This CDR3 spans 13 amino acids. V was pared by 7 bases and J by 6 bases, with 8 bases of the junction left unmatched. Germline V gene lookup returns CDR1 SQVTM and CDR2 ANQGSEA. The chain's CDR3 is CSGGTGTGGEQYF. The CDR3 DNA sequence: TGCAGCGGTGGAACCGGGACAGGGGGCGAGCAGTACTTC.

This chain joins TRBV7-2 and TRBJ2-2; TRBD2 aligns across 8 bases. The germline gives CDR1 SGHTA, CDR2 FQGNSA. The CDR3 is 16 residues long. J lost 6 bases, V lost 5 bases, and 11 bases had no gene match. The CDR3 DNA reads as TGTGCCAGCAGCCCCAATGGACTAGCAAATGCCGGGGAGCTGTTTTTT. Its translation: CASSPNGLANAGELFF.

The chain recombines TRBV7-8 with TRBJ1-3; no reliable D call. The ends were cut back, 0 bases at V and 2 bases at J, with 8 bases in the middle. Germline CDR1 and CDR2: SGHVS and FQNEAQ. The CDR3 spans 15 residues. CDR3 protein: CASSLAQRAGNTIYF. CDR3 DNA: TGTGCCAGCAGCTTAGCACAGAGAGCTGGAAACACCATATATTTT. The whole variable domain, remainder taken from reference TRBV7-8 and TRBJ1-3, is GAGVSQSPRYKVAKRGQDVALRCDPISGHVSLFWYQQALGQGPEFLTYFQNEAQLDKSGLPSDRFFAERPEGSVSTLKIQRTQQEDSAVYLCASSLAQRAGNTIYFGEGSWLTVV.

This clone was counted once. The rearrangement links TRBV6-6 to TRBJ1-2, with D tentatively TRBD1 (6 bases). The V gene's germline CDR1 is MNHNY and CDR2 SVGAGI (reference sequence). Deletions cut 2 bases from V and 5 bases from J, with 18 bases between. CDR3 length: 16 residues. DNA for the CDR3: TGTGCCAGCAGTTACGGACAGCCCCTTCCCGAGTATGGCTACACCTTC. This sequence encodes CASSYGQPLPEYGYTF.

Only one count was recorded for this clone. J is TRBJ1-5 and V is TRBV18; 8 bases map to TRBD1. Germline CDR1 is KGHSH and CDR2 is LQKENI. Trimming removed 6 bases from V and 5 bases from J; junction bases left unmatched: 3. This CDR3 is built from 13 residues. CDR3 DNA: TGTGCCAGCTCTCAGGGGGCCCATCAGCCCCAGCATTTT. Translated: CASSQGAHQPQHF.

This chain uses TRBV6-5 with TRBJ2-1; 7 bases align to TRBD2. This CDR3 is 14 amino acids long. With V trimmed by 7 bases and J by 7 bases, 10 bases remained unmatched. Germline CDR1 and CDR2: MNHEY and SVGAGI. The CDR3 coding sequence is TGTGCCAGCACCCCTAGCGGCCTGGGGAATGAGCAGTTCTTC. This translates into CASTPSGLGNEQFF.

The J gene is TRBJ2-7, the V gene TRBV6-2 or TRBV6-3; a possible D gene is TRBD2 (5 bases). This CDR3 comprises 14 residues. Trimming took 0 bases from V and 1 from J, leaving 7 bases between them. Looked up from germline, CDR1 is MNHEY and CDR2 is SVGEGT. As DNA, the CDR3 is TGTGCCAGCAGTTACTCGAGGGTATCCTACGAGCAGTACTTC. Its translation: CASSYSRVSYEQYF.

The gene calls are TRBV5-1 and TRBJ2-1; 12 bases align to TRBD2. CDR1 is SGHRS, CDR2 YFSETQ, per germline. The CDR3 spans 14 residues. J gave up 5 bases and V 4 bases, and 1 base lay outside the gene matches. CDR3 sequence: CASSGLAGNNEQFF. CDR3 bases: TGCGCCAGCAGCGGACTAGCGGGGAACAATGAGCAGTTCTTC.

The rearrangement links TRBV4-1 to TRBJ1-2; no firm D call. This CDR3 has 14 residues. The V and J ends lost 0 bases and 2 bases respectively, with 7 bases between them. Per the germline V gene, CDR1 is MGHRA and CDR2 is YSYEKL. CDR3 sequence: CASSQDQINYGYTF. In DNA form, the CDR3 reads TGCGCCAGCAGCCAAGATCAGATAAACTATGGCTACACCTTC.

This clone has just one count. The chain couples TRBV5-1 to TRBJ2-3, with TRBD1 matching over 8 bases. The CDR3 runs to 14 residues. The junction had 5 bases not matched to a gene; V was cut back by 7 bases and J by 1 base. Germline CDR1 and CDR2: SGHRS and YFSETQ. The CDR3 DNA sequence: TGCGCCAGCTCGGGGACAGGTCGCACAGATACGCAGTATTTT. It is translated as CASSGTGRTDTQYF.

CDR3 loop: CSVEGEGQLYGYTF. The CDR3 nucleotides read TGCAGCGTTGAAGGGGAGGGACAGCTCTATGGCTACACCTTC. This chain joins TRBV29-1 and TRBJ1-2, with 7 bases fitting TRBD1. Germline V gene lookup returns CDR1 SQVTM and CDR2 ANQGSEA. Trimming cost V 1 base and J 4 bases; bases outside gene matches: 6. The CDR3 is made up of 14 amino acids.

The chain joins TRBV11-3 to TRBJ2-7, with D possibly called TRBD1 or TRBD2 (6 bases each). V lost 1 base to trimming and J lost 7 bases, with 8 bases between them. Germline CDR1 and CDR2: SGHNT and YENEEA. The CDR3 length is 12 residues. CDR3 region: CASSLGRGEQYF. The CDR3 DNA is TGTGCCAGCAGCTTAGGGAGGGGGGAGCAGTACTTC.

V usage is TRBV2 and J usage is TRBJ2-1; 9 bases align to TRBD2. From germline, CDR1 is SNHLY and CDR2 FYNNEI. The CDR3 contains 15 residues. The V gene end was trimmed by 6 bases and the J gene end by 6 bases; junction bases not matched to a gene: 9. The CDR3 nucleotides read TGTGCCAGCAGCCCCCCCGGGACTAGCCTCAATGAGCAGTTCTTC. It codes for CASSPPGTSLNEQFF.

The chain employs TRBV6-1 and TRBJ2-7; 7 bases match TRBD2. The V and J ends lost 3 bases and 0 bases, in that order; junction bases with no gene match: 8. This CDR3 is 16 amino acids long. Germline-derived CDR1 and CDR2 are MNHNS and SASEGT. CDR3 sequence (DNA): TGTGCCAGCAGTGAGGGAGGGGCGAAGAGCTCCTACGAGCAGTACTTC. Protein: CASSEGGAKSSYEQYF.